The text below deals with one TCR beta chain. Its specificity is unknown. Germline-derived CDR1 and CDR2 are SGHDT and YYEEEE. The CDR3 has 15 amino acids. Trimming removed 4 bases from V and 3 bases from J; junction bases left unmatched: 9. The data were obtained in a study of T cells in lung cancer brain metastases. Across the study: Median interval between primary and brain metastasis specimen acquisition was 300 to 450 days. Points from the study as a whole: Unique productive clones were significantly fewer in brain metastases: median 1540 versus 4551.

Each sample used roughly 2.24–4.92 ug genomic DNA, matched between paired samples. Method: immunoSEQ multiplex PCR; TCRdb's copy keeps in-frame clones and lacks some. The profile shows roughly 1,000 clones, about 82% of them singletons. The sample was tumor tissue from a brain metastasis. This receptor was obtained from a woman aged 70-85 years with non-small cell lung cancer that had spread to the brain. The V call is TRBV5-6, the J call TRBJ2-7, with TRBD2 matching over 8 bases. CDR3 nucleotide sequence: TGTGCCAGCAGCGAGACCGGGAGGGCAGGCTACGAGCAGTACTTC. This gives the protein CASSETGRAGYEQYF.